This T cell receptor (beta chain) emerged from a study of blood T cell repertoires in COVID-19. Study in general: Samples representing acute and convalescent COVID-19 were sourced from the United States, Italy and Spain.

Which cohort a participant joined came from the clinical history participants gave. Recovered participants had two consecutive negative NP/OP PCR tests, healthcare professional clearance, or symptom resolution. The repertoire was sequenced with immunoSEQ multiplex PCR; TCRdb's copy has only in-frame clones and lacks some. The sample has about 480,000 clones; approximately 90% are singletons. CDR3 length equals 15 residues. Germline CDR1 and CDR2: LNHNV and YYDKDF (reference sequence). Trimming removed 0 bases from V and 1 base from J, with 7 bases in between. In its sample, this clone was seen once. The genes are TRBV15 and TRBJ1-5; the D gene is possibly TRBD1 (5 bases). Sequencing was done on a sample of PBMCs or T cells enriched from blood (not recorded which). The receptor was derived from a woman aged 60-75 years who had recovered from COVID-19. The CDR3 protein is CATSRDGGSNQPQHF. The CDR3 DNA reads TGTGCCACCAGCAGAGATGGGGGGAGCAATCAGCCCCAGCATTTT.